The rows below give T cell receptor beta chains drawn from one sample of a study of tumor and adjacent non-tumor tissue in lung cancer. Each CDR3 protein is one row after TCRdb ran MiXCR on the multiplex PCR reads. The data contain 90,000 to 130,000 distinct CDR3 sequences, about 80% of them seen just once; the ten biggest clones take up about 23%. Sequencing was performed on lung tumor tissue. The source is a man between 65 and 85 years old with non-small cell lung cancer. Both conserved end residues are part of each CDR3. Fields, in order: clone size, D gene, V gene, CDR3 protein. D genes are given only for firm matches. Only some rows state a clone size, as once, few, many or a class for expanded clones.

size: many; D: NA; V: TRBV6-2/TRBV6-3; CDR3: CASSYSMSDIQYF
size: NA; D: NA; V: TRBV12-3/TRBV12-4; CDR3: CARSFWGEGEVGSYEQYF
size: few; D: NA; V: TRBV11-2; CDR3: CGSSFDGGRTEAFF
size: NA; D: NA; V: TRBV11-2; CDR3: CASSLGPGGANVQYF
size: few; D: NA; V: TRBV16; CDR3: CASSLPGSYEQYF
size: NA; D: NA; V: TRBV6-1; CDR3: CASSEQGTNEKPFF
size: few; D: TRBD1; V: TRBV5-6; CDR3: CASSLSTGQGSNQPQYF
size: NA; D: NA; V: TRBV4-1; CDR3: CASSMGTPQETQYF
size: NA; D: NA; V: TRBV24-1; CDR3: CATSDRSSSYNEQFF
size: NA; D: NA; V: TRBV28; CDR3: CASSLGTWVGGQPQHF
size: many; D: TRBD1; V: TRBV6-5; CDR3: CASSRAGQAYGYTF
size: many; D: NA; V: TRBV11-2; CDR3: CASSFRQNSPLHF
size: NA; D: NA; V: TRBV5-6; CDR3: CARCLRGRPDYEQYF
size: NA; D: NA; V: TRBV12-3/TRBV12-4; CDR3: CASSPTEGNHQPQHF
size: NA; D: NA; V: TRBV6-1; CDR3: CTSTLRGGTGSNEQLF
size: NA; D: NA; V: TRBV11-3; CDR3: CTSSFRDRSLNTEAFF
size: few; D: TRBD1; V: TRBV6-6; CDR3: CTSSYSPGQGDTEAFF
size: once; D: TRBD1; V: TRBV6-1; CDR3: CASSVSTGTNEKLFF
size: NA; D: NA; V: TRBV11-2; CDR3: CASVRGSSTASYSEQFF
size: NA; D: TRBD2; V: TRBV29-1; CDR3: CSLWTSTSYNEQFF
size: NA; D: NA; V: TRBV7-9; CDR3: CASSPGHGLDTEAFF
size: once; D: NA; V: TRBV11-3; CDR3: CTSSRNSVGEAFF
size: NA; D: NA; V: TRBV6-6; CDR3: CVGSGEQGFAKNIQYF
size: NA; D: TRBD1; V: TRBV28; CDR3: CASSSKTGLRSRNTIYF
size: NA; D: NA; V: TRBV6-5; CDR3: CANSRQQGPDTQYF